The 7 T cell receptor beta chains reported below all come from one sample, sequenced in a study of shared clonotypes between healthy human individuals. The data were produced by immunoSEQ multiplex PCR, yet TCRdb's version contains in-frame clones alone and is incomplete. The table has about 2.4 million clones, 90% to 95% seen once. The sequenced sample consisted of naive CD4+ T cells from PBMCs. Subset here: CD45RA+ positively selected. All receptors derive from a man younger than 35 in good health. Some clones in this sample may be carry-over from other donors' samples.

The V call is TRBV2, the J call TRBJ2-5, with no clear D. With the DNA end fitting TRBJ2-7 better, the J assignment may be wrong. The CDR3 consists of 12 residues. Germline loops: CDR1 SNHLY, CDR2 FYNNEI. CDR3 protein: CASRRFSYEQYF. CDR3 DNA sequence: TGTGCCAGCAGGCGATTCTCCTACGAGCAGTACTTC.

A word on this clone: Different DNA sequences within this sample yield the same CDR3. The CDR3 nucleotides read TGTGCCAGCAGTGGAGGTGGCGGCGGTCAGCCCCAGCATTTT. This gives the protein CASSGGGGGQPQHF. This chain connects TRBV6-1 to TRBJ1-5; D unclear. This CDR3 contains 14 residues. Germline V lookup: CDR1 MNHNS, CDR2 SASEGT. V dropped 4 bases and J dropped 6 bases, with 13 bases sitting between them.

The chain couples TRBV28 to TRBJ2-3, with a tentative D call TRBD1 (6 bases). V lost 4 bases and J 4 bases, leaving 15 bases between the germline ends. In germline, CDR1 is MDHEN, CDR2 SYDVKM. The CDR3 covers 15 residues. The CDR3 nucleotides are TGTGCCAGCAGTTCAGGACAGACTGGGCCAGATACGCAGTATTTT. Its protein product is CASSSGQTGPDTQYF.

This chain joins TRBV6-5 and TRBJ2-4, with D perhaps TRBD1 (5 bases). V was cut by 2 bases and J by 0 bases, with 8 bases left in between. CDR1 is MNHEY and CDR2 is SVGAGI in the germline V gene. The CDR3 totals 15 residues. The CDR3 DNA reads TGTGCCAGCAGTTACGGACACCAAGCCAAAAACATTCAGTACTTC. Amino acids: CASSYGHQAKNIQYF.

The V gene is TRBV4-3, the J gene TRBJ2-2, with 7 bases fitting TRBD1. Germline lookup yields CDR1 LGHNA and CDR2 YSLEER. The trim removed 3 bases at V and 1 base at J, leaving 8 bases unmatched. The CDR3 length is 17 residues. The CDR3 here is CASSQQRTGLNTGELFF. CDR3 sequence (DNA): TGCGCCAGCAGCCAGCAACGGACAGGATTGAACACCGGGGAGCTGTTTTTT.

This chain uses TRBV4-3 with TRBJ2-2, with TRBD2 matching over 12 bases. The CDR3 consists of 16 residues. In germline, CDR1 is LGHNA, CDR2 YSLEER. J gave up 10 bases and V 4 bases, and 10 bases lay outside the gene matches. The CDR3 loop is CASSRRLAGVVVELFF. The CDR3 region has the DNA TGCGCCAGCAGCCGGCGACTAGCGGGAGTTGTCGTGGAGCTGTTTTTT.

The genes are TRBV5-1 and TRBJ1-1; D is perhaps TRBD1 (5 bases). Germline V gene data show CDR1 as SGHRS and CDR2 as YFSETQ. The CDR3 length is 15 residues. V lost 2 bases and J 6 bases, leaving 17 bases between the germline ends. The DNA for the CDR3 is TGCGCCAGCAGCTTTCTCGGGGGGGAAGGCTCTGAAGCTTTCTTT. Its translation: CASSFLGGEGSEAFF.